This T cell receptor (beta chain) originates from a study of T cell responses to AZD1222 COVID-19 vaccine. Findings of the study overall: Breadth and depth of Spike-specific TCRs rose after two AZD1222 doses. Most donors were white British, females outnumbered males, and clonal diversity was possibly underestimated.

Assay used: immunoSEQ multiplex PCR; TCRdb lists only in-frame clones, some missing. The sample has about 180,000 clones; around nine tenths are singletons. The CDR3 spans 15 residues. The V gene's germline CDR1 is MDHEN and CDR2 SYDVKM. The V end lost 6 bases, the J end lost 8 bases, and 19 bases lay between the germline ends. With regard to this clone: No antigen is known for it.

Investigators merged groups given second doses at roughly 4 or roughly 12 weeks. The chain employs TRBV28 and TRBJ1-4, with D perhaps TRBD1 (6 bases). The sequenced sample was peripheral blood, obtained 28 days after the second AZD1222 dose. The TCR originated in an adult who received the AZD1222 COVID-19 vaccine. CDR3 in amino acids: CASSNPLGGIEKLFF. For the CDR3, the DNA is TGTGCCAGCAGCAACCCCTTAGGGGGTATCGAAAAACTGTTTTTT. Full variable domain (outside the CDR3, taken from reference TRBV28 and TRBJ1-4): DVKVTQSSRYLVKRTGEKVFLECVQDMDHENMFWYRQDPGLGLRLIYFSYDVKMKEKGDIPEGYSVSREKKERFSLILESASTNQTSMYLCASSNPLGGIEKLFFGSGTQLSVL.